This TCR beta chain was sequenced during a study of identifying expanded T cells in peripheral blood. The method was immunoSEQ multiplex PCR; TCRdb's version includes in-frame clones alone and lacks a portion of them. The sample yields about 78,000 clones, 84% seen once. V lost 1 base and J 1 base, leaving 14 bases between the germline ends. Germline lookup yields CDR1 LNHDA and CDR2 SQIVND (reference sequence). The CDR3 consists of 16 residues. The receptor comes from a person between 18 and 75 years old in good health. The chain joins TRBV19 to TRBJ2-7, with a tentative D call TRBD2 (6 bases). Sequencing was performed on blood. The CDR3 region is CASSIGGVAASYEQYF. The DNA of the CDR3 is TGTGCCAGTAGTATAGGAGGAGTAGCGGCATCCTACGAGCAGTACTTC.